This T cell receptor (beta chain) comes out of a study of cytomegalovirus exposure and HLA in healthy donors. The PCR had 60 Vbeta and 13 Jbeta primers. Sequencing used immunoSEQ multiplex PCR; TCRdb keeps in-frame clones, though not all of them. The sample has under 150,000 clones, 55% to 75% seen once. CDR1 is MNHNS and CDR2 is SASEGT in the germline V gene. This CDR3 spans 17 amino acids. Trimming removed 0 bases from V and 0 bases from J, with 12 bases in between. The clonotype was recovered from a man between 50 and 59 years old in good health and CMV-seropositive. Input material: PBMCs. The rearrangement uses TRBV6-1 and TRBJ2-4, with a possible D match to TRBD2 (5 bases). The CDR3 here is CASSEAETILAKNIQYF. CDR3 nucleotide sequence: TGTGCCAGCAGTGAAGCAGAGACTATTCTAGCCAAAAACATTCAGTACTTC.